The 20 T cell receptor beta chains in this list originate from one sample, sequenced in a study of radiotherapy plus CTLA-4 blockade in lung cancer. Sequencing used immunoSEQ multiplex PCR; TCRdb keeps in-frame clones, though not all of them. This table holds 32,000 or so clones, around 75% found once. Sequenced here: peripheral blood, sampled from a patient treated with radiotherapy plus ipilimumab. These receptors were obtained from a human donor with non-small cell lung cancer that progressed on radiotherapy plus ipilimumab.

This clone was seen only once. The chain carries TRBV6-6 and TRBJ2-1, with TRBD2 identical over 9 bases. The length of the CDR3 is 16 residues. V was pared by 0 bases and J by 8 bases, with 8 bases of the junction left unmatched. In germline, CDR1 is MNHNY, CDR2 SVGAGI (reference sequence). The CDR3 DNA is TGTGCCAGCAGTTACTCGAGACTAGCGGAGGGCTATGAGCAGTTCTTC. Protein: CASSYSRLAEGYEQFF.

V and J are TRBV15 and TRBJ2-1; TRBD1 is a possible D gene (6 bases). The CDR3 has 16 residues. The V and J ends lost 0 bases and 9 bases respectively, with 18 bases between them. CDR1 is LNHNV and CDR2 is YYDKDF in the germline V gene (reference sequence). The CDR3 is CATSRDSPQLGGEQFF. The CDR3 DNA reads TGTGCCACCAGCAGAGATTCTCCCCAACTAGGGGGTGAGCAGTTCTTC.

The V gene is TRBV2, the J gene TRBJ1-1; no reliable D call. Per the germline V gene, CDR1 is SNHLY and CDR2 is FYNNEI. Trimming removed 5 bases from V and 1 base from J, with 11 bases in between. The CDR3 totals 14 residues. For the CDR3, the DNA is TGTGCCAGCAGTCCTCAAGTGGGGAACACTGAAGCTTTCTTT. This translates into CASSPQVGNTEAFF.

This clone was picked up one time. J is TRBJ2-7 and V is TRBV27; the D is unclear. Germline values: CDR1 MNHEY, CDR2 SMNVEV (reference sequence). The germline V and J ends were trimmed by 3 bases and 1 base, with 7 bases remaining between them. This CDR3 has 13 residues. Written as DNA, the CDR3 is TGTGCCAGCAGTTTCGGGTTTTCCTACGAGCAGTACTTC. Residues: CASSFGFSYEQYF.

The chain carries TRBV2 and TRBJ2-3; 9 nucleotides align to TRBD1. V shed 5 bases and J 3 bases; nucleotides not matched to a gene: 9. The CDR3 is made up of 16 amino acids. Germline CDR1 SNHLY, CDR2 FYNNEI. The DNA of the CDR3 is TGTGCCAGCAGTTTATTTGGACAGGGGATAACAGATACGCAGTATTTT. This sequence encodes CASSLFGQGITDTQYF.

This clone was detected a few times. V is TRBV7-9 and J is TRBJ2-1; 8 nucleotides align to TRBD2. The germline CDR1 and CDR2 sequences are SEHNR and FQNEAQ (reference sequence). The CDR3 length is 16 residues. The V and J ends lost 4 bases and 3 bases, in that order; junction bases with no gene match: 8. The CDR3: CASSSPGLVGYNEQFF. CDR3 bases: TGTGCCAGCAGCTCTCCGGGACTAGTGGGCTACAATGAGCAGTTCTTC.

The chain carries TRBV7-9 and TRBJ2-1, with D tentatively TRBD2 (7 bases). Trimming stripped 5 bases from V and 4 bases from J, with 21 bases between. Germline CDR1 is SEHNR and CDR2 is FQNEAQ (reference sequence). This CDR3 is built from 17 residues. The CDR3 DNA sequence: TGTGCCAGCAGCGGACACGCGGAGGGGGGGTTGTACAATGAGCAGTTCTTC. As protein: CASSGHAEGGLYNEQFF. Looking up the rest from reference TRBV7-9 and TRBJ2-1 gives the full variable domain: DTGVSQNPRHKITKRGQNVTFRCDPISEHNRLYWYRQTLGQGPEFLTYFQNEAQLEKSRLLSDRFSAERPKGSFSTLEIQRTEQGDSAMYLCASSGHAEGGLYNEQFFGPGTRLTVL.

The CDR3 DNA follows: TGTGCCAGCAGCTTGAGGCCGAGCTCTGGAAACACCATATATTTT. This gives the protein CASSLRPSSGNTIYF. The chain recombines TRBV5-8 with TRBJ1-3; D not certain. V was shortened by 1 base and J by 0 bases, with 8 bases between the two germline ends. The germline V gene has CDR1 SGHTS and CDR2 YDEGEE. The CDR3 has 15 residues.

The chain recombines TRBV11-2 with TRBJ1-1; the D gene is possibly TRBD1 (5 bases). The CDR3 has 14 residues. Deletions cut 1 base from V and 1 base from J, with 7 bases between. Per germline, CDR1 SGHAT and CDR2 FQNNGV. The CDR3, as DNA: TGTGCCAGCAGCTTAGGGGGCGGGAACACTGAAGCTTTCTTT. Translation: CASSLGGGNTEAFF.

This clone showed up just a few times. This chain connects TRBV9 to TRBJ1-1; D unresolved. Germline lookup yields CDR1 SGDLS and CDR2 YYNGEE. The CDR3 sequence is 15 residues long. The V and J ends lost 0 bases and 5 bases respectively, with 14 bases between them. The DNA of the CDR3 is TGTGCCAGCAGCGTAGACTTCCTGGGTGGAACTGAAGCTTTCTTT. Translated, it gives CASSVDFLGGTEAFF.

The V call is TRBV5-1, the J call TRBJ1-1; 8 bases are a match to TRBD1. V lost 4 bases to trimming and J lost 4 bases; unmatched junction nucleotides: 12. CDR1 SGHRS and CDR2 YFSETQ come from the germline V gene. This CDR3 has 16 amino acids. The CDR3: CASSEGQVKGGTEAFF. CDR3 coding DNA: TGCGCCAGCAGCGAGGGACAGGTTAAGGGGGGCACTGAAGCTTTCTTT.

This rearrangement joins TRBV4-1 to TRBJ1-5; D may be TRBD1 (6 bases). Deletions cut 1 base from V and 5 bases from J, with 12 bases between. The CDR3 is 15 residues long. Germline CDR1 is MGHRA and CDR2 is YSYEKL. CDR3 sequence: CASSQGGAGDQPQHF. In DNA form, the CDR3 reads TGCGCCAGCAGCCAAGGGGGGGCGGGGGATCAGCCCCAGCATTTT.

The chain uses TRBV7-3 and TRBJ1-2; D unresolved. The CDR3 totals 15 residues. Looked up from germline, CDR1 is SGHTA and CDR2 is FQGTGA. The V end lost 1 base, the J end lost 5 bases, and 14 bases lay between the germline ends. CDR3 region: CASSLMSVAAYGYTF. The DNA for the CDR3 is TGTGCCAGCAGCTTAATGAGCGTGGCAGCGTATGGCTACACCTTC.

CDR3 loop: CASSLVPPGGNQPQHF. CDR3 nucleotides: TGTGCCAGCAGCTTGGTTCCTCCGGGGGGAAATCAGCCCCAGCATTTT. The chain recombines TRBV5-5 with TRBJ1-5; the D gene is possibly TRBD1 (5 bases). Germline lookup yields CDR1 SGHKS and CDR2 YYEKEE (reference sequence). Between the trimmed V and J ends, which lost 0 bases and 4 bases, there was a span of 14 bases. The CDR3 length is 16 residues.

The chain employs TRBV6-6 and TRBJ2-7, with D perhaps assigned TRBD1 or TRBD2 (5 bases each). CDR1 and CDR2 from the germline V gene are MNHNY and SVGAGI (reference sequence). V was shortened by 2 bases and J by 6 bases, with 8 bases between the two germline ends. The CDR3 extends over 12 amino acids. The CDR3 DNA follows: TGTGCCAGCAGTTACGAGGGGATCGAGCAGTACTTC. Encoded protein: CASSYEGIEQYF.

This clone was seen more than once but under ten times. The same CDR3 can be traced to other DNA sequences in this sample. The chain joins TRBV19 to TRBJ1-6; a possible D gene is TRBD1 (6 bases). There are 14 residues in the CDR3. The germline V gene has CDR1 LNHDA and CDR2 SQIVND (reference sequence). V was trimmed by 0 bases and J by 7 bases, leaving 7 bases between them. This CDR3 is CASSIDGGNSPLHF. CDR3 DNA: TGTGCCAGTAGTATAGATGGGGGCAATTCACCCCTCCACTTT.

This clone was picked up one time. The chain employs TRBV28 and TRBJ2-1; D ambiguous. Per germline, CDR1 MDHEN and CDR2 SYDVKM. This CDR3 comprises 14 residues. Trimming shortened V by 5 bases and J by 7 bases, and 15 bases separated the two germline ends. CDR3 nucleotide sequence: TGTGCCAGCAGTCCATATGGGTTTGAGAATGAGCAGTTCTTC. Residues: CASSPYGFENEQFF.

The rearrangement links TRBV5-1 to TRBJ2-1; tentatively, D is TRBD1 (5 bases). CDR3 length: 13 residues. Germline CDR1 is SGHRS and CDR2 is YFSETQ. V was trimmed by 0 bases and J by 8 bases, leaving 9 bases between them. CDR3 residues: CASSLAGYDEQFF. DNA of the CDR3: TGCGCCAGCAGCTTGGCAGGGTATGATGAGCAGTTCTTC.

This clone was observed a handful of times. The rearrangement joins TRBV5-4 to TRBJ2-7; D unclear. Germline assignment: CDR1 SGHNT and CDR2 YYREEE (reference sequence). The CDR3 totals 14 residues. V lost 0 bases and J lost 2, with 9 bases in between. CDR3 residues: CASSLGQAAYEQYF. DNA for the CDR3: TGTGCCAGCAGCTTGGGTCAGGCTGCCTACGAGCAGTACTTC.

The chain uses TRBV7-3 and TRBJ1-1; D gene unclear. The CDR3 has 13 amino acids. Germline values: CDR1 SGHTA, CDR2 FQGTGA. V lost 3 bases to trimming and J lost 4 bases, with 9 bases between them. The CDR3: CASSFPGSTEAFF. As DNA, the CDR3 is TGTGCCAGCAGCTTTCCGGGTAGCACTGAAGCTTTCTTT.